This entry is about one T cell receptor (beta chain). Germline loops: CDR1 SGHRS, CDR2 YFSETQ. V lost 3 bases and J lost 0; bases outside the gene matches: 7. The CDR3 has 16 amino acids. Using immunoSEQ multiplex PCR, the repertoire was profiled, and TCRdb retains in-frame clones only, with some absent. The sample contains a few hundred thousand clones, 89% of which appear only once. The data originate from a study of blood T cell repertoires in COVID-19. Sequencing input: peripheral blood. V usage is TRBV5-1 and J usage is TRBJ2-5; TRBD1 aligns across 8 bases. The origin of this receptor is a woman aged 60 to 75 with acute or convalescent COVID-19. CDR3 DNA sequence: TGCGCCAGCAGCTCTGGCACAGGGGGATACCAAGAGACCCAGTACTTC. Translating gives CASSSGTGGYQETQYF.